This T cell receptor (beta chain) was observed in a study of blood T cell repertoires in COVID-19. Looking at the study overall: Specimens from acute and convalescent COVID-19 originated in the United States, Italy and Spain. PBMCs, B-cell-depleted T cells, or T cells were the source of the cDNA or gDNA that made up the material.

The CDR3 consists of 12 residues. Germline CDR1 reads DFQATT; CDR2 reads SNEGSKA (reference sequence). The ends were cut back, 3 bases at V and 4 bases at J, with 9 bases in the middle. Authors' methods: Cell counts per sample came from amplifying reference gene primers. The protocol was immunoSEQ multiplex PCR, while the TCRdb copy is restricted to in-frame clones and leaves out a portion. The D gene and trimming were derived from the DNA, and the V and J assignments and clone size from that table. This table holds 90,000 to 100,000 clones, approximately 84% found once. The chain joins TRBV20-1 to TRBJ1-1, with D possibly matching TRBD1 (5 bases). The sample consisted of peripheral blood. This receptor was obtained from a woman aged 55-69 years with acute or convalescent COVID-19. CDR3 coding DNA: TGCAGTGCTAGTGGACACACCACTGAAGCTTTCTTT. Amino acid sequence: CSASGHTTEAFF.